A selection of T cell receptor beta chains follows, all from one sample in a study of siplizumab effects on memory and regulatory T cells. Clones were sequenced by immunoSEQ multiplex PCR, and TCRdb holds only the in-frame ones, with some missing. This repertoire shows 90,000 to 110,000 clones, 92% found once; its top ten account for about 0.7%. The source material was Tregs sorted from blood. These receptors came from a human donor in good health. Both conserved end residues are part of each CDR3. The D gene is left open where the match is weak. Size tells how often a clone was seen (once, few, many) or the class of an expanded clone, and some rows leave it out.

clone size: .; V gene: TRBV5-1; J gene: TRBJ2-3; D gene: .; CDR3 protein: CASSFGTGTDTQYF; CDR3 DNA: TGCGCCAGCAGCTTCGGGACTGGGACAGATACGCAGTATTTT
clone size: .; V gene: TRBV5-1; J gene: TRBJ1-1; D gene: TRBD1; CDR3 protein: CASGTGDPNTEAFF; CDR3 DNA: TGCGCCAGTGGGACAGGGGACCCGAACACTGAAGCTTTCTTT
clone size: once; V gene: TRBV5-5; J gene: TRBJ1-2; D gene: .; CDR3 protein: CASSFFNINPGSHGYTF; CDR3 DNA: TGTGCCAGCAGCTTCTTTAACATCAATCCAGGTAGTCATGGCTACACCTTC
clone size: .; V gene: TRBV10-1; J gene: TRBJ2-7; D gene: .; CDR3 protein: CASSESLAGNPYEQYF; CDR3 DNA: TGCGCCAGCAGTGAGTCGTTGGCGGGAAATCCCTACGAGCAGTACTTC
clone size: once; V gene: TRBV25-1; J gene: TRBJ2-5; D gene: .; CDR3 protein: CASSEFGGRKETQYF; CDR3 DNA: TGTGCCAGCAGTGAATTCGGGGGGCGCAAGGAGACCCAGTACTTC
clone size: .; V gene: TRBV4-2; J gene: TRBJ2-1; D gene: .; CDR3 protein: CASSQDQLSSYNEQFF; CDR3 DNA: TGTGCCAGCAGCCAAGACCAACTAAGCTCCTACAATGAGCAGTTCTTC
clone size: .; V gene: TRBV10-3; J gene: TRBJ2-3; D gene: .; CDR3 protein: CAIGGLSSTDTQYF; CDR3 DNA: TGTGCCATCGGGGGACTGTCTAGCACAGATACGCAGTATTTT
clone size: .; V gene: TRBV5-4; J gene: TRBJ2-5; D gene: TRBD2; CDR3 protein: CASSYAGGETQYF; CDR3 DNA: TGTGCCAGCAGCTACGCGGGAGGAGAGACCCAGTACTTC
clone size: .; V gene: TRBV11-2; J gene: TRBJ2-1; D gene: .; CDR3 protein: CASSGRDSSYNEQFF; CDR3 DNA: TGTGCCAGCAGCGGAAGGGATAGCTCCTACAATGAGCAGTTCTTC
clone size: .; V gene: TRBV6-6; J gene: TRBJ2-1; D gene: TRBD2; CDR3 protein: CASSYFGGRGEQFF; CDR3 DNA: TGTGCCAGCAGTTACTTCGGGGGGAGGGGTGAGCAGTTCTTC
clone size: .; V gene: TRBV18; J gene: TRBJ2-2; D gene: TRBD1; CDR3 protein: CASSEWDRSNTGELFF; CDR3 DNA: TGTGCCAGCTCAGAGTGGGACAGATCAAACACCGGGGAGCTGTTTTTT
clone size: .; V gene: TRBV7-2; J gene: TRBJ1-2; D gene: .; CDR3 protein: CASSLEWGPGYGYTF; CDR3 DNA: TGTGCCAGCAGCTTAGAGTGGGGGCCTGGTTATGGCTACACCTTC
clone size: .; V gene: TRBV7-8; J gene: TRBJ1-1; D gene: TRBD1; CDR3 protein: CASSGQGRPRASEAFF; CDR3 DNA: TGTGCCAGCAGCGGACAGGGCCGGCCCAGAGCCTCTGAAGCTTTCTTT
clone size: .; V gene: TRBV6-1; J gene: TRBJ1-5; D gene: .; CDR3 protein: CASSQQQGDQPQHF; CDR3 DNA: TGTGCCAGCAGCCAACAACAGGGAGATCAGCCCCAGCATTTT
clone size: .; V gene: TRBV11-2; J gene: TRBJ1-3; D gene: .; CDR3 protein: CASSLRQGNFGNTIYF; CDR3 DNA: TGTGCCAGCAGCTTGAGGCAGGGAAACTTTGGAAACACCATATATTTT